These T cell receptor beta chains were read from a single sample in a study of blood T cell repertoires in COVID-19. Assay: immunoSEQ multiplex PCR; the TCRdb copy retains only in-frame clones and omits some. The top ten hold about 6% of the sample, which has approximately 350,000 clones, 80% to 90% seen once. Sequences were obtained from peripheral blood. The source of these receptors is a woman aged 45-60 years with COVID-19, enrolled during active disease. CDR3s include the opening cysteine and the closing phenylalanine or tryptophan. D genes are given only for firm matches. Clone size is stated in some rows and not others, as once, few, many or a class when expanded.

once	TRBV21-1	-	TRBJ2-1	TGTGCCAACAGTCAAGGGGCTGGGTTGGGCGGCAATGAGCAGTTCTTC	CANSQGAGLGGNEQFF
-	TRBV19	-	TRBJ2-1	TGTGCCAGTAGTCTTATTGCAGGACAGAGCAATGAGCAGTTCTTC	CASSLIAGQSNEQFF
-	TRBV25-1	-	TRBJ2-3	TGTGCCAGCGGCAGGGCGGGAAGCATAGATACGCAGTATTTT	CASGRAGSIDTQYF
-	TRBV7-2	-	TRBJ1-3	TGTGCCAGCAGGCCCGGAGGCTCTGGAAACACCATATATTTT	CASRPGGSGNTIYF
-	TRBV5-1	-	TRBJ1-4	TGCGCCAGCAGCTTGGAATGGGCGACTAATGAAAAACTGTTTTTT	CASSLEWATNEKLFF
-	TRBV27	TRBD1	TRBJ1-5	TGTGCCAGCAGCGGACAGGGAGGAAATCAGCCCCAGCATTTT	CASSGQGGNQPQHF
-	TRBV18	-	TRBJ1-1	TGTGCCAGCTCACCTACAGCCAAGTTCAACACTGAAGCTTTCTTT	CASSPTAKFNTEAFF
few	TRBV12-3/TRBV12-4	-	TRBJ2-7	TGTGCCAGCAGTTCGGGTCTCACCTACGAGCAGTACTTC	CASSSGLTYEQYF
-	TRBV9	-	TRBJ1-2	TGTGCCAGCAGCGCACCGACAGTCTTTTACGAATATGGCTACACCTTC	CASSAPTVFYEYGYTF
-	TRBV25-1	TRBD1	TRBJ1-1	TGTGCCAGCAGTCCCCCCGGGACAGTGAACACTGAAGCTTTCTTT	CASSPPGTVNTEAFF
few	TRBV18	-	TRBJ1-5	TGTGCCAGCTCACCAGACTCTAGCAATCAGCCCCAGCATTTT	CASSPDSSNQPQHF
once	TRBV7-3	TRBD2	TRBJ2-1	TGTGCCAGCAGCTTAAGTCAAGCGGGAGGGGTTATCAGCTCCTACAATGAGCAGTTCTTC	CASSLSQAGGVISSYNEQFF
-	TRBV7-9	-	TRBJ2-5	TGTGCCAGCAGCATCTACTCCCAAGAGACCCAGTACTTC	CASSIYSQETQYF
-	TRBV14	-	TRBJ1-5	TGTGCCAGCAGCCAAGACAGGGGCAGACAGCCCCAGCATTTT	CASSQDRGRQPQHF
-	TRBV29-1	-	TRBJ1-1	TGCAGCGTTGGTTTTAGGGGTTGGAACACTGAAGCTTTCTTT	CSVGFRGWNTEAFF
-	TRBV7-2	TRBD1	TRBJ1-3	TGTGCCAGCAGCTTAGTAGGACAGGGAGCAGGGGGAAACACCATATATTTT	CASSLVGQGAGGNTIYF
-	TRBV7-9	TRBD1	TRBJ1-1	TGTGCCAGCGGACAGGGCATGACTGAAGCTTTCTTT	CASGQGMTEAFF
few	TRBV6-2/TRBV6-3	-	TRBJ2-1	TGTGCCAGCAGTTACAGCTTGTTCGCTGAGCAGTTCTTC	CASSYSLFAEQFF
-	TRBV2	-	TRBJ1-1	TGTGCCGGGGAGGCCTCCAGGAACACTGAAGCTTTCTTT	CAGEASRNTEAFF
once	TRBV13	TRBD2	TRBJ2-7	TGTGCCAGCAGCCGCCGACTAGCGGGAGGGCCGAACGAGCAGTACTTC	CASSRRLAGGPNEQYF
-	TRBV29-1	-	TRBJ2-7	TGCAGCGGGCAGGATACCTACGAGCAGTACTTC	CSGQDTYEQYF
-	TRBV5-1	-	TRBJ1-1	TGCGCCAGCAGCTTCCTAGATCTGAACACTGAAGCTTTCTTT	CASSFLDLNTEAFF
-	TRBV7-2	-	TRBJ1-5	TGTGCCAGCAGCCAATACGAGGGCTTCAATCAGCCCCAGCATTTT	CASSQYEGFNQPQHF